One and the same sample provided the 14 T cell receptor beta chains below, sequenced in a study of OX40 agonist ivuxolimab in advanced cancers. The table came from immunoSEQ multiplex PCR; TCRdb's copy has only in-frame clones and leaves some out. This sample yields over 55,000 clones, of which approximately 89% are seen a single time; 2.2% belongs to the top ten. The starting material was CD4+ or CD8+ T cells sorted from blood, obtained in a trial of the OX40 agonist ivuxolimab. The receptors were gathered from an adult with an advanced solid tumor such as melanoma, head and neck, liver or kidney cancer.

The chain couples TRBV14 to TRBJ2-6; D call uncertain. CDR3 length: 21 amino acids. Germline CDR1 SGHDN, CDR2 FVKESK. The ends were cut back, 0 bases at V and 0 bases at J, with 21 bases in the middle. The CDR3 sequence is CASSQDPALLEFLSGANVLTF. CDR3 coding DNA: TGTGCCAGCAGCCAAGATCCGGCGCTTTTAGAGTTCCTCTCTGGGGCCAACGTCCTGACTTTC.

Worth noting for this clone: Other DNA variants within this sample encode the same CDR3. The chain carries TRBV7-9 and TRBJ1-1, with D uncertain. V was cut by 2 bases and J by 0 bases, with 1 base left in between. The CDR3 consists of 12 residues. The germline V gene encodes CDR1 SEHNR and CDR2 FQNEAQ (reference sequence). This CDR3 is CASSLMNTEAFF. CDR3 sequence (DNA): TGTGCCAGCAGCTTAATGAACACTGAAGCTTTCTTT.

This chain joins TRBV10-3 and TRBJ1-1; possible D gene TRBD1, 5 bases. Trimming removed 5 bases from V and 0 bases from J, with 7 bases in between. The germline V gene has CDR1 ENHRY and CDR2 SYGVKD. The CDR3 totals 13 residues. The DNA of the CDR3 is TGTGCCATCAGTAACAGGTTGAACACTGAAGCTTTCTTT. This codes for CAISNRLNTEAFF.

The CDR3 region has the DNA TGCAGCGTTGATGGGTCGGCCAAAAACATTCAGTACTTC. It codes for CSVDGSAKNIQYF. V and J are TRBV29-1 and TRBJ2-4; D is undetermined. Between the trimmed V and J ends, which lost 3 bases and 1 base, there was a span of 7 bases. Looked up from germline, CDR1 is SQVTM and CDR2 is ANQGSEA. This CDR3 is built from 13 residues.

V and J are TRBV6-6 and TRBJ1-2; 7 nucleotides match TRBD1. CDR1 MNHNY and CDR2 SVGAGI come from the germline V gene (reference sequence). The CDR3 sequence is 13 residues long. V dropped 6 bases and J dropped 7; count of bases not matched to a gene: 8. CDR3 amino acids: CASRRQGVSGYTF. The CDR3 DNA reads TGTGCCAGCAGGAGACAGGGAGTAAGTGGCTACACCTTC.

The sample holds one count of this clone. V gene TRBV6-6 combines with J gene TRBJ1-1, with D hard to call. Trimming removed 5 bases at V and 6 bases at J, with 10 bases between. Per germline, CDR1 MNHNY and CDR2 SVGAGI (reference sequence). The CDR3 is made up of 12 amino acids. The CDR3 nucleotides read TGTGCCAGCAGTCATCGACACGCTGAAGCTTTCTTT. Its translation: CASSHRHAEAFF.

This clone was seen a handful of times. The chain is built from TRBV2 and TRBJ1-2; D is ambiguous. The CDR3 has 12 residues. Germline values: CDR1 SNHLY, CDR2 FYNNEI. V lost 3 bases to trimming and J lost 8 bases, with 10 bases between them. In DNA, the CDR3 is TGTGCCAGCAGTGAGCAGACCGAAGGCTACACCTTC. This codes for CASSEQTEGYTF.

This chain joins TRBV2 and TRBJ1-2; possible D gene TRBD1, 5 bases. Germline CDR1 reads SNHLY; CDR2 reads FYNNEI. V lost 8 bases to trimming and J lost 4 bases, with 11 bases between them. CDR3 size: 12 residues. Here the CDR3 reads CASRGELYGYTF. CDR3 bases: TGTGCCAGCCGGGGCGAACTCTATGGCTACACCTTC.

The rearrangement links TRBV2 to TRBJ2-2; D gene unclear. CDR1 SNHLY and CDR2 FYNNEI come from the germline V gene. The CDR3 extends over 13 amino acids. Between the trimmed V and J ends, which lost 3 bases and 3 bases, there was a span of 5 bases. CDR3 in amino acids: CASSEDHTGELFF. The CDR3 DNA reads TGTGCCAGCAGTGAGGATCACACCGGGGAGCTGTTTTTT.

This sequence joins TRBV28 and TRBJ2-2, with D possibly TRBD2 on 5 matching bases. CDR1 MDHEN and CDR2 SYDVKM come from the germline V gene. Deletions cut 6 bases from V and 7 bases from J, with 18 bases between. The CDR3 is 15 residues long. The chain's CDR3 is CASRNRANGGGELFF. The CDR3 DNA reads as TGTGCCAGCAGAAACCGGGCTAATGGAGGCGGGGAGCTGTTTTTT.

The chain links TRBV5-6 to TRBJ2-3; 10 nucleotides line up with TRBD1. Germline V gene lookup returns CDR1 SGHDT and CDR2 YYEEEE. The ends lost 0 bases at V and 6 bases at J; junction bases unmatched: 7. This CDR3 comprises 16 residues. The CDR3 is CASSLGSGQGTDTQYF. CDR3 sequence (DNA): TGTGCCAGCAGCTTGGGCTCGGGACAGGGGACGGATACGCAGTATTTT.

The rearrangement uses TRBV7-9 and TRBJ2-5; D is undetermined. The DNA end is a closer match to TRBJ2-7, so the J assignment may be wrong. From germline, CDR1 is SEHNR and CDR2 FQNEAQ (reference sequence). The CDR3 contains 15 residues. The CDR3 sequence is CASKAVSVLGYEQYF. CDR3 sequence (DNA): TGTGCCAGCAAAGCAGTATCCGTTCTCGGCTACGAGCAGTACTTC.

V usage is TRBV28 and J usage is TRBJ1-1; no reliable D call. CDR3 length: 12 residues. Germline-derived CDR1 and CDR2 are MDHEN and SYDVKM. With 4 bases removed from V and 4 bases from J, the gap between germline ends came to 7 bases. CDR3 in amino acids: CASSSDPTEAFF. As DNA, the CDR3 is TGTGCCAGCAGTTCCGACCCCACTGAAGCTTTCTTT.

This chain links TRBV19 with TRBJ2-7; 8 bases align to TRBD1. The CDR3 extends over 16 amino acids. V shed 3 bases, J shed 8 bases, and the junction held 15 bases outside the gene matches. Per germline, CDR1 LNHDA and CDR2 SQIVND (reference sequence). The CDR3 is CASSMTGVGVVPQQYF. In DNA form, the CDR3 reads TGTGCCAGTAGTATGACAGGGGTCGGGGTGGTACCCCAGCAGTACTTC. Complete variable domain (other parts from reference TRBV19 and TRBJ2-7): DGGITQSPKYLFRKEGQNVTLSCEQNLNHDAMYWYRQDPGQGLRLIYYSQIVNDFQKGDIAEGYSVSREKKESFPLTVTSAQKNPTAFYLCASSMTGVGVVPQQYFGPGTRLTVT.